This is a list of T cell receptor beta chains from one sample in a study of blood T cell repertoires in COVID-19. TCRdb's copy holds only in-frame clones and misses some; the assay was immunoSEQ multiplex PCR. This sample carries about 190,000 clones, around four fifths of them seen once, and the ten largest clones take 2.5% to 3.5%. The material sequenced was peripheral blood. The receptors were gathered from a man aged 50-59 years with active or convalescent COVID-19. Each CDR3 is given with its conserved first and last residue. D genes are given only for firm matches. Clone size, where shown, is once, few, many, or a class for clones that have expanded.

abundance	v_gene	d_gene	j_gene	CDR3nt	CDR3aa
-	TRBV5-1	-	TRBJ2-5	TGCGCCAGCAGCTTGGCACTGTTTAAAGAGACCCAGTACTTC	CASSLALFKETQYF
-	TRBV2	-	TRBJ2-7	TGTGCCAGCAGTAGGGGTAGCAGATCCTACGAGCAGTACTTC	CASSRGSRSYEQYF
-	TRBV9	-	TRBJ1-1	TGTGCCAGCAGCTATGGGGGGACTGAAGCTTTCTTT	CASSYGGTEAFF
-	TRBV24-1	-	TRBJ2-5	TGTGCCACCAGTGATAGTTGGAGAGAGACCCAGTACTTC	CATSDSWRETQYF
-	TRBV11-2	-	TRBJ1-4	TGTGCCAGCGGCCCCGGACCACAGGGTGAAAAACTGTTTTTT	CASGPGPQGEKLFF
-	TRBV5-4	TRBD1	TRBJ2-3	TGTGCCAGCAGCCTGACAGGGGGGGAAGATACGCAGTATTTT	CASSLTGGEDTQYF
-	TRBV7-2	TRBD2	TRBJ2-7	TGTGCCAGCAGCTTGACTAGCGGGCGCGAGCAGTACTTC	CASSLTSGREQYF
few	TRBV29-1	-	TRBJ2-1	TGCAGCGGGGGACTTCTCACGAATGAGCAGTTCTTC	CSGGLLTNEQFF
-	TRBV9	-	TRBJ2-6	TGTGCCAGCAGCGTAGCTTCGCTCGGGAGCGGGGCCAACGTCCTGACTTTC	CASSVASLGSGANVLTF
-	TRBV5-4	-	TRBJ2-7	TGTGCCAGCAGCTTGGGAGCCAGGCAAACCTACGAGCAGTACTTC	CASSLGARQTYEQYF
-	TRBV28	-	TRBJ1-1	TGTGCCAGCAGTTCTGACACTGAAGCTTTCTTT	CASSSDTEAFF
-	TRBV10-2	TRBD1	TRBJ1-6	TGCGCCAGCCAGGGACAGAGCCTCTCCTATAATTCACCCCTCCACTTT	CASQGQSLSYNSPLHF
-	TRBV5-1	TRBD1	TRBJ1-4	TGCGCCAGCACCCTCGTAGGGGGCTCTAATGAAAAACTGTTTTTT	CASTLVGGSNEKLFF
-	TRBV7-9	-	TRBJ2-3	TGTGCCAGCAGCCCAGGGGGAGGTGCAGATACGCAGTATTTT	CASSPGGGADTQYF
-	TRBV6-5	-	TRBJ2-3	TGTGCCAGCATCTCCGAGGGGGTCCACACAGATACGCAGTATTTT	CASISEGVHTDTQYF
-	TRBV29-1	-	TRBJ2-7	TGCAGCGTTGAAGAACCGGCGGCAAAAGTTCGCTCCTACGAGCAGTACTTC	CSVEEPAAKVRSYEQYF
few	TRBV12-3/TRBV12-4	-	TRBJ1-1	TGTGCCAGCAGTTTCTCGGGGAACACTGAAGCTTTCTTT	CASSFSGNTEAFF
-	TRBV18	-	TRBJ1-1	TGTGCCAGCTCACCAGGAGAGAACACTGAAGCTTTCTTT	CASSPGENTEAFF
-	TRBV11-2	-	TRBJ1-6	TGTGCCAGCAGCTTAGAAGGGGGTGGATCACCCCTCCACTTT	CASSLEGGGSPLHF
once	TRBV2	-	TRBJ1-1	TGTGCCAGCAGTGAAGGCCGGTTTGAAGCTTTCTTT	CASSEGRFEAFF
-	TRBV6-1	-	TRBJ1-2	TGTGCCAGCAGTGAACCAACCGGGAGCCCCTCAAAACGGCCGATTTATGGCTACACCTTC	CASSEPTGSPSKRPIYGYTF
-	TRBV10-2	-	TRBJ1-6	TGCGCCAGCAGTGAGGCCGGACATCTCTATAATTCACCCCTCCACTTT	CASSEAGHLYNSPLHF
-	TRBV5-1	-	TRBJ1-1	TGCGCCAGCAGCACCTCGACAGCCAACACTGAAGCTTTCTTT	CASSTSTANTEAFF
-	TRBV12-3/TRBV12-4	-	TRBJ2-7	TGTGCCAACAGTGGAGATTACGAGCAGTACTTC	CANSGDYEQYF
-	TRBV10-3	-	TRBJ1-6	TGTGCCATCAGTGAGGGACTCTATAATTCACCCCTCCACTTT	CAISEGLYNSPLHF
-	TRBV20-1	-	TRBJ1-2	TGCAGTGCTAGAGACGGTCCGGGGGACACCTTC	CSARDGPGDTF
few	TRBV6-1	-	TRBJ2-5	TGTGCCAGCAGTGAAGTGGCCTACCAAGAGACCCAGTACTTC	CASSEVAYQETQYF
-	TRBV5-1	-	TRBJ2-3	TGCGCCAGCAGCCCACTACTAGCAGATACGCAGTATTTT	CASSPLLADTQYF
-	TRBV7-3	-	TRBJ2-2	TGTGCCAGCAGCGCCGGTAATACCGGGGAGCTGTTTTTT	CASSAGNTGELFF
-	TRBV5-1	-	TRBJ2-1	TGCGCCAGCAGCCTATCCTACAATGAGCAGTTCTTC	CASSLSYNEQFF
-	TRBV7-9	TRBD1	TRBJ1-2	TGTGCCAGCAGCCCGGGACAGAACTATGGCTACACCTTC	CASSPGQNYGYTF
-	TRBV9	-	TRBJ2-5	TGTGCCAGCAGCGTAGATGGGGGGGCCTTCCAAGAGACCCAGTACTTC	CASSVDGGAFQETQYF
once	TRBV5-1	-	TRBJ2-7	TGCGCCAGCGGGCGGGGCGGGACGCAAACCTACGAGCAGTACTTC	CASGRGGTQTYEQYF
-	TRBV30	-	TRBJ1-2	TGTGCCTGGAGTGGGCAGGGTGGCTATGGCTACACCTTC	CAWSGQGGYGYTF
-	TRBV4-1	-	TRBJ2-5	TGCGCCAGCAGCCGCGTAGAAGGGACACGCCAAGAGACCCAGTACTTC	CASSRVEGTRQETQYF
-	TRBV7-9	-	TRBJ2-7	TGTGCCAGCAGCTTATCAGGGGACGTATACGAGCAGTACTTC	CASSLSGDVYEQYF
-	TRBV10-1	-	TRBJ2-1	TGCGCCAGCAGTGTACGACTAGGCTCGGTTCAAAGACTGTTCTTC	CASSVRLGSVQRLFF
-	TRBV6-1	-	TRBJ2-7	TGTGCCAGCAGTGAATGGGCCTCCACCTACGAGCAGTACTTC	CASSEWASTYEQYF
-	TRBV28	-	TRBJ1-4	TGTGCCAGCAGTTTAGGGGGCACTAATGAAAAACTGTTTTTT	CASSLGGTNEKLFF
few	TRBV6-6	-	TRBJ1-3	TGTGCCAGCAGCGGGACAACTGGAAACACCATATATTTT	CASSGTTGNTIYF
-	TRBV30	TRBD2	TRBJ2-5	TGTGCCTGGGGCCGCCCGGGGGGGCAAGAGACCCAGTACTTC	CAWGRPGGQETQYF
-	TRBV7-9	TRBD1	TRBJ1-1	TGTGCCAGCAGCTTACCAGGGGGCTTGGCGACTGAAGCTTTCTTT	CASSLPGGLATEAFF
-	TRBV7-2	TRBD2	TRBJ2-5	TGTGCCAGCAGCCGCCGGCTAGCGGGTGACCTCATACAAGAGACCCAGTACTTC	CASSRRLAGDLIQETQYF
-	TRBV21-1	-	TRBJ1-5	TGTGCCAGCAGACAGACGGAAGACAGGGGGGATGGCAATCAGCCCCAGCATTTT	CASRQTEDRGDGNQPQHF
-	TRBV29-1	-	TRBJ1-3	TGCAGATTTCTCTTAAATAACACCATATATTTT	CRFLLNNTIYF
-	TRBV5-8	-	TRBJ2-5	TGTGCCAGCAGCTTGCGTGACTTC	CASSLRDF
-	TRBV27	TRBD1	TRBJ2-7	TGTGCCAGCAGTCGGCCCGGACAGGTACTCTTGGAGCAGTACTTC	CASSRPGQVLLEQYF
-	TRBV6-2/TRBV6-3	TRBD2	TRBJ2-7	TGTGCCAGCAGTTACTTAGCGGGGGCCCCGGAGCAGTACTTC	CASSYLAGAPEQYF
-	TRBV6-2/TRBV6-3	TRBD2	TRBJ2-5	TGTGCCAGCACCCCGTTGCGGGAGTACATCCAAGAGACCCAGTACTTC	CASTPLREYIQETQYF
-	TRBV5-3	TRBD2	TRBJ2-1	TGTGCCAGAAGACGACTAGCGGGGGGCTACAATGAGCAGTTCTTC	CARRRLAGGYNEQFF
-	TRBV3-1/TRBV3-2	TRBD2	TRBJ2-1	TGTGCCAGCAGCGGCCCGGACATGAGGGGACTAGCGGGAGTGGCCTACAATGAGCAGTTCTTC	CASSGPDMRGLAGVAYNEQFF
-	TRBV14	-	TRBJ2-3	TGTGCCAGCAGCCAAGAGTTGATTAGCATGGATACGCAGTATTTT	CASSQELISMDTQYF
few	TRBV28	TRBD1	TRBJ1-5	TGTGCCAGCAGTTTAGGGGGACAGGGAGTTCAGCCCCAGCATTTT	CASSLGGQGVQPQHF
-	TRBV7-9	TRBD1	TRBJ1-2	TGTGCCAGCAGCTCAGGGGGCCACTATGGCTACACCTTC	CASSSGGHYGYTF
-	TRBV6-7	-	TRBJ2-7	TGTGCCAGCAGTCACAAACTCCAGGGAGAGCAGTACTTC	CASSHKLQGEQYF
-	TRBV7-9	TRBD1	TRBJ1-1	TGTGCCAGCAGCCCAAACAGGGGACTGAACACTGAAGCTTTCTTT	CASSPNRGLNTEAFF
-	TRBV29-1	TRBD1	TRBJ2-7	TGCAGCGTCCGGGACAGAGTTTCCGAGCAGTACTTC	CSVRDRVSEQYF
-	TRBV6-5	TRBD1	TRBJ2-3	TGTGCCAGCAGGGGACAGGGGAGGGATACGCAGTATTTT	CASRGQGRDTQYF
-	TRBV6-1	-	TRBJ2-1	TGTGCCAGCAGTGAGTTGACTAGTCCGCGCTACAATGAGCAGTTCTTC	CASSELTSPRYNEQFF